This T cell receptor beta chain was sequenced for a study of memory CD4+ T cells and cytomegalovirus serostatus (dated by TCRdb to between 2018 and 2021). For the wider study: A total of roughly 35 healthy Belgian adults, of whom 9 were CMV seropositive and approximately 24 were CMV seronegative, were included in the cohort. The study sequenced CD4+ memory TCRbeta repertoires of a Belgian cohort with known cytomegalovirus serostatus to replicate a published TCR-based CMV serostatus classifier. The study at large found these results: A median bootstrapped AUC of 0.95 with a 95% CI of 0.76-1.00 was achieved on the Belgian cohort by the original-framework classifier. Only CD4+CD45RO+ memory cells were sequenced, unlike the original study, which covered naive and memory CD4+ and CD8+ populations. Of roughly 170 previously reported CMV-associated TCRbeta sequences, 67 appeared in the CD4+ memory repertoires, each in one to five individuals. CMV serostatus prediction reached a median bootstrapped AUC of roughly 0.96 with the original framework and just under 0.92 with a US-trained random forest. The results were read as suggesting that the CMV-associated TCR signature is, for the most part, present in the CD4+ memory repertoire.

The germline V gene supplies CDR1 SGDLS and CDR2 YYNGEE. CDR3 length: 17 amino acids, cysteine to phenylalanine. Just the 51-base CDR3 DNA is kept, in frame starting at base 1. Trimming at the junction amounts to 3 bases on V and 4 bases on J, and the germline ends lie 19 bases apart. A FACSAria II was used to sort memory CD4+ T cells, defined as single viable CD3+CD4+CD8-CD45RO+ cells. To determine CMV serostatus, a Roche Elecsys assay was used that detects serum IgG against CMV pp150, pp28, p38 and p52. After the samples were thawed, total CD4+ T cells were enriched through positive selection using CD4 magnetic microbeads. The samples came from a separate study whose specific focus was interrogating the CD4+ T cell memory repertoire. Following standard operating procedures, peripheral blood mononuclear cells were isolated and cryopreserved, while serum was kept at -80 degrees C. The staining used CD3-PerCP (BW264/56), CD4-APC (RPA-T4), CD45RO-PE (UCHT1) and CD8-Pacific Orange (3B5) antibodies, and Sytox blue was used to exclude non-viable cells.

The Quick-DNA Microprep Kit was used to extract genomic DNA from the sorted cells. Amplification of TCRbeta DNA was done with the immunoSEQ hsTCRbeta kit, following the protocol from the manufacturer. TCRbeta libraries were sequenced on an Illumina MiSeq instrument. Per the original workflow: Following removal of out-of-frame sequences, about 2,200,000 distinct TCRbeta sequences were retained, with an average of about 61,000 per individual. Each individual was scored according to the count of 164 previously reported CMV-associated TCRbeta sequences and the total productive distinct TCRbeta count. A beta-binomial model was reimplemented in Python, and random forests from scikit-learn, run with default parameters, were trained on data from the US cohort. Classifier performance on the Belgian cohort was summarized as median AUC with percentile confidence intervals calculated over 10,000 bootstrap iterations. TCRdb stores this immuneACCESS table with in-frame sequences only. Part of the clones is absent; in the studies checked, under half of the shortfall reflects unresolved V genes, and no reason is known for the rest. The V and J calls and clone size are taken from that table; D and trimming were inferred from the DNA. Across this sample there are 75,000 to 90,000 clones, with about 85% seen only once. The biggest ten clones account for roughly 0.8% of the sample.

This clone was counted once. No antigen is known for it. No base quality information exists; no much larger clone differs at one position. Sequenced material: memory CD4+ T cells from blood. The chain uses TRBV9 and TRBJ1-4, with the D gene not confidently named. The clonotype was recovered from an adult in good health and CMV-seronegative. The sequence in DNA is TGTGCCAGCAGCGCCGCCGGGAATTGGGCCCTTAATGAAAAACTGTTTTTT. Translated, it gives CASSAAGNWALNEKLFF.